This T cell receptor beta chain comes out of a study of STAT3 mutations in large granular lymphocyte leukemia. Study-wide context: Roughly half the longitudinally sequenced T-LGLL patients had canonical STAT3 mutations.

Overall study findings and caveats: Every T-cell large granular lymphocyte leukemia patient had at least one immunodominant TCR beta clonotype. Clonal expansion was inferred from samples taken at other timepoints.

Trimming took 4 bases from V and 6 from J, leaving 13 bases between them. The germline CDR1 and CDR2 sequences are LGHNA and YSLEER. The CDR3 runs 14 residues. The table came from immunoSEQ multiplex PCR; TCRdb's copy has only in-frame clones and leaves some out. The sample includes about 1,200 clones, 34% of them seen just once. Remarks on this clone: Its antigen is unknown.

The receptor was derived from a human donor with T large granular lymphocyte leukemia. Some clones in this sample may be carry-over from other donors' samples. Sequencing input: PBMCs. V and J are TRBV4-3 and TRBJ2-1; possibly TRBD2 for D (6 bases). For the CDR3, the DNA is TGCGCCAGCAGCCCCACCGGGACTGTCAATGAGCAGTTCTTC. Residues: CASSPTGTVNEQFF.